A selection of T cell receptor beta chains follows, all from one sample in a study of post-analysis software for immune sequencing data. TCRdb itself ran the PCR reads through MiXCR, one entry per CDR3 protein. The data hold about half a million distinct CDR3 sequences, with 40% to 55% observed a single time. Sequencing used blood. The receptors stem from a girl aged 5-17 years with multiple sclerosis. The CDR3 runs from the conserved cysteine through the conserved F or W. The order of the fields is J gene, V gene, D gene, clone size, CDR3 protein, CDR3 DNA. A D gene is named only where the DNA matches it firmly. Size values are once, few and many counts, or a class for expanded clones, and some rows have none.

>TRBJ1-6|TRBV4-1|NA|NA
CASSQDMDSPLHF
TGCGCCAGCAGCCAAGATATGGATTCACCCCTCCACTTT
>TRBJ2-7|TRBV11-2|NA|NA
CASSLGQKLLYEQYF
TGTGCCAGCAGCTTAGGCCAGAAGCTACTCTACGAGCAGTACTTC
>TRBJ2-7|TRBV6-5|TRBD1|NA
CASNGAGQGYYEQYF
TGTGCCAGCAACGGGGCGGGACAGGGGTACTACGAGCAGTACTTC
>TRBJ2-1|TRBV20-1|TRBD2|NA
CSASPTGLAGSDGQFF
TGCAGTGCTAGCCCCACCGGACTAGCGGGATCGGATGGGCAGTTCTTC
>TRBJ2-7|TRBV4-2|NA|NA
CASSEEPGSSYEQYF
TGTGCCAGCAGCGAAGAGCCAGGGAGCTCCTACGAGCAGTACTTC
>TRBJ2-1|TRBV28|NA|NA
CASLLSSYNEQFF
TGTGCCAGTCTCCTGAGCTCCTACAATGAGCAGTTCTTC
>TRBJ2-5|TRBV10-3|TRBD1|NA
CAISQDRDQETQYF
TGTGCCATCAGCCAGGACAGGGATCAAGAGACCCAGTACTTC
>TRBJ2-6|TRBV28|NA|NA
CASSHLLQGSGANILTF
TGTGCCAGCAGCCATCTTCTACAGGGATCAGGGGCCAACATCCTGACTTTC
>TRBJ2-1|TRBV4-3|TRBD2|once
CASSQTGRGSNPYNEQFF
TGCGCCAGCAGCCAGACGGGGCGCGGGAGTAACCCCTACAATGAGCAGTTCTTC
>TRBJ2-1|TRBV18|TRBD2|NA
CASSPPFREEKSYNEQFF
TGTGCCAGCTCACCACCGTTCCGGGAGGAAAAATCCTACAATGAGCAGTTCTTC
>TRBJ2-1|TRBV11-2|TRBD1|NA
CASSSLRGTGALNEQFF
TGTGCCAGCAGCTCCCTACGCGGGACAGGGGCGTTGAATGAGCAGTTCTTC
>TRBJ2-1|TRBV20-1|NA|few
CSARTDEQFF
TGCAGTGCTAGAACGGATGAGCAGTTCTTC
>TRBJ1-1|TRBV29-1|NA|once
CSVGEDTEAFF
TGCAGCGTTGGGGAGGACACTGAAGCTTTCTTT
>TRBJ1-1|TRBV29-1|NA|NA
CSGRGGLGTEAFF
TGCAGCGGAAGGGGCGGTCTAGGCACTGAAGCTTTCTTT
>TRBJ2-7|TRBV7-6|TRBD2|few
CASSSPSGLPPHEQYF
TGTGCCAGCAGCTCGCCTAGCGGGCTCCCTCCCCACGAGCAGTACTTC
>TRBJ2-6|TRBV7-2|TRBD1|few
CASSIQGDWTGANVLTF
TGTGCCAGCAGCATACAGGGGGATTGGACTGGGGCCAACGTCCTGACTTTC
>TRBJ2-1|TRBV20-1|NA|NA
CSAREIHNEQFF
TGCAGTGCTAGAGAGATCCACAATGAGCAGTTCTTC
>TRBJ2-5|TRBV27|NA|NA
CASAPPGLRQYF
TGTGCCAGCGCCCCCCCAGGGTTAAGGCAGTACTTC
>TRBJ2-3|TRBV29-1|NA|NA
CSTEGPTDTQYF
TGCAGCACCGAGGGCCCCACAGATACGCAGTATTTT
>TRBJ1-5|TRBV12-3/TRBV12-4|NA|NA
CASSPNGQPQHF
TGTGCCAGCAGCCCGAACGGGCAGCCCCAGCATTTT
>TRBJ2-2|TRBV20-1|TRBD1|few
CSAPTGVGELFF
TGCAGTGCTCCGACAGGGGTGGGGGAGCTGTTTTTT
>TRBJ2-1|TRBV10-2|NA|NA
CASGVEATTFSDEQFF
TGCGCCAGCGGGGTGGAAGCGACTACCTTTAGTGATGAGCAGTTCTTC
>TRBJ2-3|TRBV12-3/TRBV12-4|NA|NA
CASRRASGDTQYF
TGTGCCAGCAGGAGGGCTTCGGGCGATACGCAGTATTTT
>TRBJ1-1|TRBV20-1|NA|few
CSARTRTAEAFF
TGCAGTGCTAGAACCCGGACAGCCGAAGCTTTCTTT
>TRBJ2-7|TRBV12-5|NA|few
CASGQGSSYEQYF
TGTGCTAGTGGCCAGGGCTCTTCCTACGAGCAGTACTTC
>TRBJ2-1|TRBV3-1|TRBD1|few
CASSQEGSRGHQFF
TGTGCCAGCAGCCAAGAGGGTAGCAGGGGGCACCAGTTCTTC
>TRBJ2-7|TRBV20-1|NA|NA
CSARTLSYEQYF
TGCAGTGCCCGGACACTTTCCTACGAGCAGTACTTC
>TRBJ2-7|TRBV2|NA|NA
CASSEVVLREQYF
TGTGCCAGCAGTGAAGTGGTCTTACGGGAGCAGTACTTC
>TRBJ2-1|TRBV20-1|TRBD2|few
CSAAGGGFYNEQFF
TGCAGTGCAGCGGGAGGGGGTTTTTACAATGAGCAGTTCTTC
>TRBJ2-1|TRBV4-3|TRBD2|NA
CASSRTLGLAGGNEQFF
TGCGCCAGCAGCCGAACCCTTGGACTAGCGGGAGGCAATGAGCAGTTCTTC
>TRBJ1-4|TRBV29-1|NA|NA
CSVDHEEKLFF
TGCAGCGTTGACCACGAAGAAAAACTGTTTTTT